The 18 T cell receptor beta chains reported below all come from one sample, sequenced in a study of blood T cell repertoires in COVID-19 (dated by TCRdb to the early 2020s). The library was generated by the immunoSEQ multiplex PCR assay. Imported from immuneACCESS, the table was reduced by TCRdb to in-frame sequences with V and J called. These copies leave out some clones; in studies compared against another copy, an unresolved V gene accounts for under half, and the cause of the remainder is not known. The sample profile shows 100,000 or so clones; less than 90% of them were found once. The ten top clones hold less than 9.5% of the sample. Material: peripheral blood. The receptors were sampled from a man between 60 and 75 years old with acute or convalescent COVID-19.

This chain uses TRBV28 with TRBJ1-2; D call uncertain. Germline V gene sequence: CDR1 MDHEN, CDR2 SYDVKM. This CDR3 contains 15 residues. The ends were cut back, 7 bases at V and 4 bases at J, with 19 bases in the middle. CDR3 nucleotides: TGTGCCAGCAATCCTTCATACAGTGGAATCTATGGCTACACCTTC. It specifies CASNPSYSGIYGYTF.

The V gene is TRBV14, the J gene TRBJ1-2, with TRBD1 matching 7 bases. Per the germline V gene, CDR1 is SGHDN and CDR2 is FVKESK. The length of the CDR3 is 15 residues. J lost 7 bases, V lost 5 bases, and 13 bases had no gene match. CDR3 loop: CASSAIQGSLRGYTF. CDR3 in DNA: TGTGCCAGCAGCGCAATACAGGGGAGCCTACGTGGCTACACCTTC.

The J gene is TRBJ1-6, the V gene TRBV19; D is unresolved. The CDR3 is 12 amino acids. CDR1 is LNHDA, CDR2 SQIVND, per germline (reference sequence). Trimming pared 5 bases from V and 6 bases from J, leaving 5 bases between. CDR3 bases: TGTGCCAGTAGTCCATCTAATTCACCCCTCCACTTT. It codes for CASSPSNSPLHF.

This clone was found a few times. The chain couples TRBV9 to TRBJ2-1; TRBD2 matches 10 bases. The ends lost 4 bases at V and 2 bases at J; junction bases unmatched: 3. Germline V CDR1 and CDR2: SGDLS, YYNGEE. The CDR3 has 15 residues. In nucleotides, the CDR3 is TGTGCCAGCAGCAAGAGCGGGAGGGCCTACAATGAGCAGTTCTTC. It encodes CASSKSGRAYNEQFF.

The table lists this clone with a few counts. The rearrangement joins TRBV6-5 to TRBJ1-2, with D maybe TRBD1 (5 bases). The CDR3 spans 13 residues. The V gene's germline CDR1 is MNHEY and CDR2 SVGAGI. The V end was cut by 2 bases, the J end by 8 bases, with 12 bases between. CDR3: CASSYGRAGGYTF. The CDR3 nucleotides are TGTGCCAGCAGTTACGGGAGGGCAGGGGGCTACACCTTC.

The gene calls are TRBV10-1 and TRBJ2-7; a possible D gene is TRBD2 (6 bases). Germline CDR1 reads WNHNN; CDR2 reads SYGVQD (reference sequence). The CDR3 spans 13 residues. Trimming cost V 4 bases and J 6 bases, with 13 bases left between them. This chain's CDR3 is CASSAMRGSEQYF. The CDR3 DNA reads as TGCGCCAGCAGTGCCATGCGGGGAAGCGAGCAGTACTTC.

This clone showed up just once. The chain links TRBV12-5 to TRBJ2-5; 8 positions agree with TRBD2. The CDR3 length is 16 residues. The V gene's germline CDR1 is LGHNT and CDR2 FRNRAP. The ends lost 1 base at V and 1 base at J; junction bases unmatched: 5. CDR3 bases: TGTGCTAGTGGTTTGGGCGAGCGGGGGCCCCAAGAGACCCAGTACTTC. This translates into CASGLGERGPQETQYF.

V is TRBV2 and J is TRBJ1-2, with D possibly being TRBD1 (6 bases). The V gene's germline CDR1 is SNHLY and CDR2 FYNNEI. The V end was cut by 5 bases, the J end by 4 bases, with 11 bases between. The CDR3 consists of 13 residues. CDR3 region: CASSSQGFYGYTF. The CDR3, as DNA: TGTGCCAGCAGTTCCCAGGGGTTCTATGGCTACACCTTC.

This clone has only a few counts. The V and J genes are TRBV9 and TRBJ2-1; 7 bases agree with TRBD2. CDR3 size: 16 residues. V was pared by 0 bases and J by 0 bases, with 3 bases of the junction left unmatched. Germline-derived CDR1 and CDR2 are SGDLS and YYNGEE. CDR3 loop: CASSVDGGSSYNEQFF. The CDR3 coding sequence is TGTGCCAGCAGCGTAGATGGCGGGAGCTCCTACAATGAGCAGTTCTTC.

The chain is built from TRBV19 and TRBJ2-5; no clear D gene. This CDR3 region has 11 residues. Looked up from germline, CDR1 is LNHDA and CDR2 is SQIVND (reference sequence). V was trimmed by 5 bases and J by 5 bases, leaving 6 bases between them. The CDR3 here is CASSLRETQYF. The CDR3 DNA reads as TGTGCCAGTAGTCTTCGGGAGACCCAGTACTTC.

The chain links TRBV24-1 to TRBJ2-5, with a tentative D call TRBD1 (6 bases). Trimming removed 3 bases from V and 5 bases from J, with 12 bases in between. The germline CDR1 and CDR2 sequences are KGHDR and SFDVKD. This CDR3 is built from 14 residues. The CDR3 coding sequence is TGTGCCACCAGTGATACCAGGGGCAGTGAGACCCAGTACTTC. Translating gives CATSDTRGSETQYF.

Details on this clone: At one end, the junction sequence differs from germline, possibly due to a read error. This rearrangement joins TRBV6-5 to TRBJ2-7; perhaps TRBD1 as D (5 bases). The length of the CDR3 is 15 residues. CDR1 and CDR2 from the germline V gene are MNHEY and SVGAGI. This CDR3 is CASRANRNPSNEQYF. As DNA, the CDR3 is TGTGCCAGCAGGGCCAACAGGAATCCCTCCAACGAGCAGTACTTC.

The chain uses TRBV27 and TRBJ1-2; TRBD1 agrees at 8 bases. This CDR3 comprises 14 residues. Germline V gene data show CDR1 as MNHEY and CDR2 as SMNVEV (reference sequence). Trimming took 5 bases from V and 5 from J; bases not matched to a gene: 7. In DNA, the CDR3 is TGTGCCAGCAGTAGGACAGGGAGTGGGTATGGCTACACCTTC. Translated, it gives CASSRTGSGYGYTF.

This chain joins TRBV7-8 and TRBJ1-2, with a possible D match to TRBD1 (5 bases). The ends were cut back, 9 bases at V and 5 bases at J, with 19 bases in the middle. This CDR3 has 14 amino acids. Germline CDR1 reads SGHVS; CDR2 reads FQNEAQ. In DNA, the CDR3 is TGTGCCAGTACGACGACAGCCAACGGATATGGCTACACCTTC. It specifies CASTTTANGYGYTF. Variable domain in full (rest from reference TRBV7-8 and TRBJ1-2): GAGVSQSPRYKVAKRGQDVALRCDPISGHVSLFWYQQALGQGPEFLTYFQNEAQLDKSGLPSDRFFAERPEGSVSTLKIQRTQQEDSAVYLCASTTTANGYGYTFGSGTRLTVV.

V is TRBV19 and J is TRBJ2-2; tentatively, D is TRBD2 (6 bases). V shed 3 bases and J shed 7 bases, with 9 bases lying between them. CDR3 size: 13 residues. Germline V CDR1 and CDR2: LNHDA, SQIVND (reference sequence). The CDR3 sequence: CASSMAGFGELFF. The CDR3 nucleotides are TGTGCCAGTAGTATGGCGGGGTTCGGGGAGCTGTTTTTT.

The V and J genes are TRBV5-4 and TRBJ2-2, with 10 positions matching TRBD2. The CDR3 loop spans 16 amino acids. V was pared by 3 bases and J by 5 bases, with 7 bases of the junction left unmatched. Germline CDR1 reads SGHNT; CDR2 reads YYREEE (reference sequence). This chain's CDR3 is CASSSQREGQTGELFF. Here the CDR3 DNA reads TGTGCCAGCAGCTCTCAGCGGGAGGGCCAAACCGGGGAGCTGTTTTTT.

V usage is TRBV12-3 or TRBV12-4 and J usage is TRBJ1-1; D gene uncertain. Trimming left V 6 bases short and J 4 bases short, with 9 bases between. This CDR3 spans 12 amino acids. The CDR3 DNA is TGTGCCAGCAGATGGGCAGGCACTGAAGCTTTCTTT. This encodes CASRWAGTEAFF.

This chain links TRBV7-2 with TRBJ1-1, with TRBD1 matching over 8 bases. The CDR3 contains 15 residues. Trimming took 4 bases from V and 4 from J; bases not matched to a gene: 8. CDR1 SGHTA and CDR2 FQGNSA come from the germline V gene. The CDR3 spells CASSSGQGDGTEAFF. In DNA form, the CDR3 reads TGTGCCAGCAGCTCAGGACAGGGTGACGGCACTGAAGCTTTCTTT.